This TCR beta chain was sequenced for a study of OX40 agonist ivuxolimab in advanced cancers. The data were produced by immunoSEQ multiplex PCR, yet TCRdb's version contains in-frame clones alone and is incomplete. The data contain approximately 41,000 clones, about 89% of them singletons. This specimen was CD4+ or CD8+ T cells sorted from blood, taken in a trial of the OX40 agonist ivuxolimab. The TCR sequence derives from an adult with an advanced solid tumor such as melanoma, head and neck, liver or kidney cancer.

The CDR3 here is CASSYSRGENTEAFF. As DNA, the CDR3 is TGTGCCAGCAGTTACTCACGGGGGGAAAACACTGAAGCTTTCTTT. The chain is built from TRBV6-5 and TRBJ1-1; D is perhaps TRBD1 (5 bases). Germline CDR1 is MNHEY and CDR2 is SVGAGI. The ends were cut back, 0 bases at V and 2 bases at J, with 10 bases in the middle. The CDR3 consists of 15 residues.